The next 18 T cell receptor beta chains were all read from a single sample in a study of T cell repertoires in cytomegalovirus infection. The antigens these receptors bind are not known. From the reads, TCRdb called clonotypes with MiXCR, one entry per CDR3 protein. The sample contains 750,000 to 950,000 distinct CDR3 sequences, 25% to 35% of which appear only once. The sample was cultured CD8+ T cells from PBMCs, taken from culture after CMV antigen stimulation. These receptors all stem from a human donor in good health (CMV status not recorded). Some clones in this sample may be carry-over from other donors' samples.

This clonotype was seen ten or more times. V usage is TRBV7-9 and J usage is TRBJ1-4, with 8 bases aligning to TRBD1. CDR3 length: 17 residues. V gave up 5 bases and J gave up 0 bases; unmatched junction bases: 8. CDR1 is SEHNR, CDR2 FQNEAQ, per germline (reference sequence). CDR3 in amino acids: CASSPGTGGATNEKLFF. Written as DNA, the CDR3 is TGTGCCAGCAGCCCCGGGACAGGTGGCGCAACTAATGAAAAACTGTTTTTT.

This clonotype was detected a few times. V and J are TRBV20-1 and TRBJ2-3, with TRBD2 matching over 9 bases. This CDR3 contains 15 residues. Germline loops: CDR1 DFQATT, CDR2 SNEGSKA (reference sequence). Losses at the gene ends were 4 bases for V and 0 bases for J; bases not matched to a gene: 5. The CDR3 DNA sequence: TGCAGTGCTACCCTAGCGGGGCTTAGCACAGATACGCAGTATTTT. Protein product: CSATLAGLSTDTQYF.

V is TRBV5-6 and J is TRBJ1-2; TRBD1 might be the D (6 bases). The CDR3 totals 18 residues. Trimming pared 4 bases from V and 6 bases from J, leaving 28 bases between. The germline V gene encodes CDR1 SGHDT and CDR2 YYEEEE. The CDR3 loop is CASSMVLGGQKETNGYTF. The CDR3 coding sequence is TGTGCCAGCAGCATGGTCTTGGGTGGACAGAAGGAAACTAATGGCTACACCTTC.

The chain has TRBV6-1 and TRBJ2-1; D is possibly TRBD1 or TRBD2 (5 bases each). The CDR3 extends over 15 amino acids. V was pared by 2 bases and J by 4 bases, with 12 bases between. Germline assignment: CDR1 MNHNS and CDR2 SASEGT. The chain's CDR3 is CASSENRGTYNEQFF. The CDR3 nucleotides read TGTGCCAGCAGTGAAAACCGGGGCACGTACAATGAGCAGTTCTTC.

The chain is built from TRBV6-5 and TRBJ2-7; D possibly corresponds to TRBD2 (6 bases). CDR3 size: 15 residues. V was pared by 0 bases and J by 4 bases, with 13 bases between. Germline loops: CDR1 MNHEY, CDR2 SVGAGI. The CDR3 spells CASSYSNGGAYEQYV. The CDR3 coding sequence is TGTGCCAGCAGTTACTCAAATGGAGGGGCATACGAGCAGTACGTC.

The V and J genes are TRBV7-8 and TRBJ2-2, with D tentatively TRBD1 (6 bases). Germline assignment: CDR1 SGHVS and CDR2 FQNEAQ. V lost 2 bases and J 2 bases, leaving 12 bases between the germline ends. The CDR3 covers 16 residues. The CDR3 loop reads CASSLINRENTGELFF. For the CDR3, the DNA is TGTGCCAGCAGCTTAATCAACAGGGAAAACACCGGGGAGCTGTTTTTT.

Points on this clonotype: Germline is not matched at one junction end, which may reflect a read error. This CDR3 reads CGSSEGYRVYYSTLNTEAFF. For the CDR3, the DNA is TGTGGCAGCAGTGAAGGCTACCGAGTATACTACAGTACCCTGAACACTGAAGCTTTCTTT. The chain recombines TRBV6-1 with TRBJ1-1; no reliable D call. CDR3 length equals 20 residues. CDR1 and CDR2 from the germline V gene are MNHNS and SASEGT.

Only a few counts were recorded for this clonotype. The genes are TRBV27 and TRBJ2-3, with TRBD2 as a possible D gene (5 bases). The CDR3 has 15 amino acids. Trimming took off 5 bases at V and 1 base at J, with 13 bases between the two ends. CDR1 and CDR2 (germline): MNHEY, SMNVEV (reference sequence). CDR3 nucleotide sequence: TGTGCCAGCAGTGGACGGGGTAGGGGCACAGATACGCAGTATTTT. Encoded protein: CASSGRGRGTDTQYF.

The gene calls are TRBV19 and TRBJ2-1, with D unclear. The ends were cut back, 3 bases at V and 5 bases at J, with 8 bases in the middle. This CDR3 contains 13 residues. CDR1 is LNHDA and CDR2 is SQIVND in the germline V gene (reference sequence). CDR3 loop: CASSMNPNNEQFF. The CDR3 coding sequence is TGTGCCAGTAGTATGAACCCGAACAATGAGCAGTTCTTC. Filled out from reference TRBV19 and TRBJ2-1, the complete variable domain reads DGGITQSPKYLFRKEGQNVTLSCEQNLNHDAMYWYRQDPGQGLRLIYYSQIVNDFQKGDIAEGYSVSREKKESFPLTVTSAQKNPTAFYLCASSMNPNNEQFFGPGTRLTVL.

This clonotype turned up a few times. The chain has TRBV2 and TRBJ2-7, with 7 bases identical to TRBD1. The length of the CDR3 is 15 residues. The germline gives CDR1 SNHLY, CDR2 FYNNEI. The V gene end was trimmed by 6 bases and the J gene end by 4 bases; junction bases not matched to a gene: 12. CDR3 in amino acids: CASSDRARVSYEQYF. The CDR3 DNA is TGTGCCAGCAGCGACAGGGCCCGTGTCTCGTACGAGCAGTACTTC. Full variable domain (rest looked up from reference TRBV2 and TRBJ2-7): EPEVTQTPSHQVTQMGQEVILRCVPISNHLYFYWYRQILGQKVEFLVSFYNNEISEKSEIFDDQFSVERPDGSNFTLKIRSTKLEDSAMYFCASSDRARVSYEQYFGPGTRLTVT.

The chain recombines TRBV6-2 or TRBV6-3 with TRBJ1-5; 10 bases are shared with TRBD1. Germline CDR1 reads MNHEY; CDR2 reads SVGEGT. The V segment lost 10 bases and the J segment 7 bases; nucleotides outside the gene matches: 7. CDR3 length equals 13 residues. CDR3 nucleotides: TGTGCCATCGACAGGGGGCCAGGCCAGCCCCAGCATTTT. Encoded protein: CAIDRGPGQPQHF.

This clonotype was observed a handful of times. The V gene is TRBV7-3, the J gene TRBJ1-2; TRBD1 matches at 8 bases. This CDR3 spans 16 amino acids. Per the germline V gene, CDR1 is SGHTA and CDR2 is FQGTGA. V was clipped by 5 bases and J by 0 bases; unmatched bases: 8. CDR3 sequence (DNA): TGTGCCAGCAGCCCGACAGGGGCCGCTTCTAACTATGGCTACACCTTC. Translated: CASSPTGAASNYGYTF.

This clonotype appeared a few times. The chain uses TRBV7-3 and TRBJ1-6; the D gene is possibly TRBD1 (6 bases). Germline V gives CDR1 SGHTA, CDR2 FQGTGA. This CDR3 is 16 amino acids long. V was cut by 2 bases and J by 7 bases, with 15 bases left in between. CDR3 sequence reads: CASSLYPNRENSPLHF. The CDR3 region has the DNA TGTGCCAGCAGCTTATACCCGAACAGGGAGAATTCACCCCTCCACTTT.

This clonotype was seen repeatedly, ten times or more. The rearrangement uses TRBV4-1 and TRBJ2-3; 13 positions agree with TRBD2. CDR1 MGHRA and CDR2 YSYEKL come from the germline V gene. The CDR3 covers 16 residues. With 4 bases clipped from V and 1 base from J, the junction kept 2 bases outside the gene matches. For the CDR3, the DNA is TGCGCCAGCAGCCGTGGACTAGCGGGGGGCACAGATACGCAGTATTTT. This sequence encodes CASSRGLAGGTDTQYF.

This clonotype was found many times. V is TRBV27 and J is TRBJ1-1, with unresolved D. CDR1 is MNHEY and CDR2 is SMNVEV in the germline V gene (reference sequence). This CDR3 spans 13 amino acids. V was shortened by 6 bases and J by 1 base, with 9 bases between the two germline ends. The CDR3, as DNA: TGTGCCAGCAGAAGTGGGTGGAACACTGAAGCTTTCTTT. Translated: CASRSGWNTEAFF.

As concerns this clonotype: A much larger clone sits a single nucleotide away, making a read error possible. The genes are TRBV11-1 and TRBJ2-1, with TRBD2 matching over 9 bases. The V gene end was trimmed by 5 bases and the J gene end by 7 bases; junction bases not matched to a gene: 21. CDR3 length: 19 amino acids. The germline gives CDR1 SGHAT, CDR2 FQDESV (reference sequence). The CDR3 reads CASSKLAGDKMATSNEQFF. CDR3 nucleotides: TGTGCCAGCAGCAAATTAGCGGGGGACAAAATGGCTACAAGTAATGAGCAGTTCTTC.

This clonotype appeared many times. As DNA, the CDR3 is TGTGCCAGCAGCGGGCTCCTGGGGGACACAAACTATGGCTACACCTTC. This encodes CASSGLLGDTNYGYTF. The rearrangement uses TRBV12-3 or TRBV12-4 and TRBJ1-2; weak D call: TRBD1 (6 bases). The CDR3 runs 16 residues. V was shortened by 6 bases and J by 2 bases, with 19 bases between the two germline ends.

The V and J genes are TRBV7-8 and TRBJ1-2; 8 bases map to TRBD1. The CDR3 has 17 amino acids. Germline loops: CDR1 SGHVS, CDR2 FQNEAQ. V trimming: 1 base; J trimming: 1 base; junction bases outside the gene matches: 8. The CDR3 spells CASSLEAGGGNNYGYTF. As DNA, the CDR3 is TGTGCCAGCAGCTTAGAAGCAGGGGGCGGAAATAACTATGGCTACACCTTC.